The 8 T cell receptor beta chains reported below all come from one sample, sequenced in a study of CD8+ T cells in alopecia areata. Extracted RNA was reverse transcribed, and the resulting cDNA served as sequencing template. The table came from immunoSEQ multiplex PCR; TCRdb's copy has only in-frame clones and leaves some out. The table records more than 150,000 clones, about 53% of them present only once. The sample here was CD8+ T cells sorted from blood, taken at week 0. The source of these receptors is a human donor with alopecia areata.

The chain recombines TRBV4-3 with TRBJ1-1; D is ambiguous. This CDR3 has 14 amino acids. Deletions cut 1 base from V and 3 bases from J, with 9 bases between. Germline CDR1 reads LGHNA; CDR2 reads YSLEER. The CDR3 here is CASSQARGYTEAFF. The CDR3 coding sequence is TGCGCCAGCAGCCAAGCCCGGGGATACACTGAAGCTTTCTTT.

The chain has TRBV29-1 and TRBJ1-2; D is ambiguous. V was shortened by 7 bases and J by 1 base, with 10 bases between the two germline ends. Germline V gives CDR1 SQVTM, CDR2 ANQGSEA. The CDR3 consists of 12 residues. For the CDR3, the DNA is TGCAGCGCCGATCGGAATAACTATGGCTACACCTTC. Translating gives CSADRNNYGYTF.

The gene calls are TRBV6-5 and TRBJ1-2; D may be TRBD1 (6 bases). The CDR3 consists of 15 residues. V was cut by 0 bases and J by 4 bases, with 12 bases left in between. CDR1 is MNHEY, CDR2 SVGAGI, per germline. CDR3 sequence: CASSYSEDSTYGYTF. CDR3 DNA: TGTGCCAGCAGTTACTCGGAGGACAGCACCTATGGCTACACCTTC.

This clone was observed a handful of times. The V gene is TRBV6-5, the J gene TRBJ2-3; D assignment may be TRBD1 or TRBD2 (5 bases each). Per germline, CDR1 MNHEY and CDR2 SVGAGI. The CDR3 runs 14 residues. Trimming removed 4 bases at V and 2 bases at J, with 10 bases between. In DNA form, the CDR3 reads TGTGCCAGCAGTTTACAGGACTTCACAGATACGCAGTATTTT. This translates into CASSLQDFTDTQYF.

This chain joins TRBV30 and TRBJ1-2, with D uncertain. Deletions cut 4 bases from V and 1 base from J, with 7 bases between. The CDR3 extends over 12 amino acids. Germline loops: CDR1 GTSNPN, CDR2 SVGIG (reference sequence). DNA of the CDR3: TGTGCCTGGAACGACGATAACTATGGCTACACCTTC. Translation: CAWNDDNYGYTF.

In its sample, this clone was seen once. The chain combines TRBV27 with TRBJ1-6, with 7 bases aligning to TRBD1. The CDR3 covers 15 residues. Losses at the gene ends were 6 bases for V and 0 bases for J; bases not matched to a gene: 2. Germline V gene lookup returns CDR1 MNHEY and CDR2 SMNVEV (reference sequence). This CDR3 reads CASSRDSSYNSPLHF. The CDR3 DNA sequence: TGTGCCAGCAGCCGGGACAGCTCCTATAATTCACCCCTCCACTTT.

This clone appeared a few times. The chain is built from TRBV19 and TRBJ1-2, with TRBD1 matching 7 bases. The trim removed 9 bases at V and 3 bases at J, leaving 10 bases unmatched. Germline V gene sequence: CDR1 LNHDA, CDR2 SQIVND (reference sequence). The CDR3 is made up of 14 amino acids. This chain's CDR3 is CASRRRGPHYGYTF. The CDR3 region has the DNA TGTGCCAGCCGCCGAAGGGGGCCCCACTATGGCTACACCTTC.

In this sample, this clone turned up many times. This rearrangement joins TRBV15 to TRBJ1-4; 8 nucleotides align to TRBD1. There are 15 residues in the CDR3. V lost 4 bases, J lost 6 bases, and 7 bases stayed unmatched. Germline V lookup: CDR1 LNHNV, CDR2 YYDKDF (reference sequence). For the CDR3, the DNA is TGTGCCACCAGCAAACAGACAGGGGCAGATGAAAAACTGTTTTTT. Amino acid sequence: CATSKQTGADEKLFF.